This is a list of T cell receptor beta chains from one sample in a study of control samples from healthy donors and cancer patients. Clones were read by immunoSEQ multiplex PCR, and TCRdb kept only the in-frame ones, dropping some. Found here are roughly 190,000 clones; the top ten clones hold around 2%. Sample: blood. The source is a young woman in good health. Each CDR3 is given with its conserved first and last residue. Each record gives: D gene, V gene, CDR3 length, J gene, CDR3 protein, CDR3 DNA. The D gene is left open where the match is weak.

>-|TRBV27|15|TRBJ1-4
CASSFRASLNEKLFF
TGTGCCAGCAGTTTCCGGGCCTCACTTAATGAAAAACTGTTTTTT
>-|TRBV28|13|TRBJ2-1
CASTTNPWDEQFF
TGTGCCAGCACCACCAATCCGTGGGATGAGCAGTTCTTC
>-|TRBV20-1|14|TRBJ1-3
CSASTGISGNTIYF
TGCAGTGCTAGTACAGGAATCTCTGGAAACACCATATATTTT
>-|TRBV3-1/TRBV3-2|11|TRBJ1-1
CASIKNTEAFF
TGTGCCAGCATAAAGAACACTGAAGCTTTCTTT
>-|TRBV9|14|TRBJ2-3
CASSAGKGTDTQYF
TGTGCCAGCAGCGCGGGGAAAGGCACAGATACGCAGTATTTT
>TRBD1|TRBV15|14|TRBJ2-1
CATRDRPHNNEQFF
TGTGCCACAAGGGACAGACCACATAACAATGAGCAGTTCTTC
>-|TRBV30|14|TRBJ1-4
CAWTRLGANEKLFF
TGTGCCTGGACAAGGTTGGGAGCTAATGAAAAACTGTTTTTT
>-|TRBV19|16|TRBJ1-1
CASSISRGRRNTEAFF
TGTGCCAGTAGTATTTCTAGGGGAAGGAGGAACACTGAAGCTTTCTTT
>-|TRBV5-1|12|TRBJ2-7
CASSTGLDEQYF
TGCGCCAGCAGCACGGGATTGGACGAGCAGTACTTC
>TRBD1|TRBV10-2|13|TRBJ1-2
CASGTGEVRGYTF
TGCGCCAGCGGGACAGGGGAAGTGCGCGGCTACACCTTC
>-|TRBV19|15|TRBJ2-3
CASTGQGISTDTQYF
TGTGCCAGTACGGGGCAGGGTATTAGCACAGATACGCAGTATTTT
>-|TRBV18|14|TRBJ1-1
CASSPRGGSTEAFF
TGTGCCAGCTCACCAAGAGGGGGAAGCACTGAAGCTTTCTTT
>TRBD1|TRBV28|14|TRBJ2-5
CASSPDRGQETQYF
TGTGCCAGCAGTCCGGACAGGGGCCAAGAGACCCAGTACTTC
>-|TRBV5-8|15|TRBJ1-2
CASRHPRVGDYGYTF
TGTGCCAGCAGGCACCCCCGGGTAGGGGACTATGGCTACACCTTC
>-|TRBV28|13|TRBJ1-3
CASSGTVGNTIYF
TGTGCCAGCAGCGGGACTGTTGGAAACACCATATATTTT
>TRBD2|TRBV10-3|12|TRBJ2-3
CAILSGIDTQYF
TGTGCCATCTTGAGCGGGATAGATACGCAGTATTTT
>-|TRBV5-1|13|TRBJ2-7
CASSLRQRDEQYF
TGCGCCAGCAGCCTCCGACAGAGGGACGAGCAGTACTTC
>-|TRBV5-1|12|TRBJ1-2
CASSLDQYGYTF
TGCGCCAGCAGCCTTGACCAGTATGGCTACACCTTC
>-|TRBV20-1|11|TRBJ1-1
CSAQQPAEAFF
TGCAGTGCTCAACAGCCGGCGGAAGCTTTCTTT
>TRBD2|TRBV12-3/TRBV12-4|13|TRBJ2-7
CASTFGGGYEQYF
TGTGCCAGCACTTTCGGGGGGGGCTACGAGCAGTACTTC
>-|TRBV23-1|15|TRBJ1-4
CASSQEATTNEKLFF
TGCGCCAGCAGTCAAGAGGCGACAACTAATGAAAAACTGTTTTTT
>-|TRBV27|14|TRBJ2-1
CATVHMGGGNEQFF
TGTGCCACCGTTCATATGGGGGGCGGGAATGAGCAGTTCTTC
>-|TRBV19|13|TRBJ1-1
CASSRTGNTEAFF
TGTGCCAGTTCACGTACCGGGAACACTGAAGCTTTCTTT
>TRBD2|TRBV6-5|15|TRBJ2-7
CASSYYGTSGSKQYF
TGTGCCAGCAGTTACTACGGGACTAGCGGGTCCAAGCAGTACTTC
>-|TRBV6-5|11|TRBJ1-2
CASSLTRTYTF
TGTGCCAGCAGTTTGACCAGGACCTACACCTTC
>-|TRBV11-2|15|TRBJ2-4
CASSFDFLRQGIQYF
TGTGCCAGCAGCTTTGATTTTCTTAGGCAAGGGATTCAGTACTTC
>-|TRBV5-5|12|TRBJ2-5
CASTWSGETQYF
TGTGCCAGCACTTGGTCCGGAGAGACCCAGTACTTC
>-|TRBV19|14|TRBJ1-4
CASSVGTPNEKLFF
TGTGCCAGTAGTGTGGGGACACCTAATGAAAAACTGTTTTTT
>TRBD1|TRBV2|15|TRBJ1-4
CASLIQGATNEKLFF
TGTGCCAGCCTTATTCAGGGGGCCACTAATGAAAAACTGTTTTTT